This TCR beta chain was profiled in a study of HIV-infected children after antiretroviral therapy interruption. Turning to the study itself: Continuous-treatment children had median age approximately 8 years, interruption more than 9 years.

The treatment denotes: PENTA 11 planned treatment interruption arm or continuous ART arm. Per the germline V gene, CDR1 is MNHEY and CDR2 is SVGEGT. This CDR3 is built from 15 residues. Study outcomes and limitations: Naive CD4+ CDR3 sharing between time points fell after interruption began. Naive CD4+ Gini coefficient rose by interruption end, suggesting clonal expansion.

This clonotype showed up many times. As yet, its antigen is unknown. One end of the junction does not line up with germline, which may come from a read error. A 3' RACE protocol on RNA, with unique molecular identifiers, produced the TCR library. MiXCR, applied by TCRdb to the 3' RACE reads, yields one record per CDR3 protein. This table has some 38,000 distinct CDR3 sequences, under 8% appearing once. This receptor was identified in a pool of human donors with HIV. V gene TRBV6-2 or TRBV6-3 combines with J gene TRBJ2-3; tentative D call: TRBD2 (6 bases). The specimen comprised CD45RA+ CD4+ T cells from PBMCs, pooled from several time points, sampled from a donor given antiretroviral therapy, either interrupted or continuous. The subset here: naive CD4+ CD45RA+ CD45RO- T cells. As DNA, the CDR3 is TGTGCCAGCAGTTACGACGAGGAGGGCACAGATGCGCAGTATTTT. Translation gives CASSYDEEGTDAQYF.